The entry below describes one T cell receptor (beta chain). The antigen is not known. This entry comes from a study of T cell responses to AZD1222 COVID-19 vaccine. The study's findings and limits: Spike-specific TCR breadth and depth grew following two AZD1222 doses. Spike-wide coverage was observed for vaccine-associated CD4 TCRs, with dominant responses at 160-218 and 743-854. Donors were chiefly white British, with a greater number of females, and clonal diversity was perhaps underestimated.

Trimming cost V 0 bases and J 7 bases, with 15 bases left between them. Germline V gene lookup returns CDR1 MNHEY and CDR2 SMNVEV (reference sequence). The CDR3 is made up of 16 amino acids. Produced via immunoSEQ multiplex PCR; TCRdb's table is partial and in-frame only. Among under 150,000 clones listed, 88% were seen once. Here the sequenced sample was peripheral blood, taken 28 days after the second AZD1222 dose. This TCR was sampled from an adult who received the AZD1222 COVID-19 vaccine. This chain uses TRBV27 with TRBJ1-4; D not resolved. CDR3 nucleotides: TGTGCCAGCAGTTTATCCTCAGCAGGCGGGAGTGAAAAACTGTTTTTT. Encoded protein: CASSLSSAGGSEKLFF.